The clone carrying this TCR beta chain was observed a handful of times. Its antigen remains unknown. The sample originates from a study of T cell responses to AZD1222 COVID-19 vaccine. At the level of the study: Pooled together were second doses at about 4 or about 12 weeks.

Study-wide results and limits: A rise in Spike-specific TCR breadth and depth followed two AZD1222 doses.

The CDR3 runs 17 residues. CDR1 is SNHLY, CDR2 FYNNEI, per germline. The J segment lost 5 bases and the V segment lost 6 bases, leaving 8 bases of the junction unmatched. This table comes from immunoSEQ multiplex PCR, and its TCRdb copy is limited to in-frame clones, with some not included. Seen here are 110,000 or so clones, roughly 90% observed once, and the top ten hold 4.5%. This sequence originates from an adult in good health. Sequences were derived from peripheral blood, sampled on day 0 of AZD1222 vaccination. The chain couples TRBV2 to TRBJ2-2; 14 bases map to TRBD2. The CDR3 spells CASSMTSGGARTGELFF. For the CDR3, the DNA is TGTGCCAGCAGCATGACTAGCGGGGGGGCCCGGACCGGGGAGCTGTTTTTT.